This T cell receptor (beta chain) is drawn from a study of Graves' ophthalmopathy and Graves' hyperthyroidism. Notes on the study in general: Blood also harbored most expanded thyroid clonotypes above 0.001 frequency.

In the case of this clonotype: Its specificity is unknown.

RNA transcripts were the template, and TCR beta CDR3 regions were amplified from them. RT-PCR was first run with HTBI primers, then multiplex PCR in a second round. In TCRdb, the multiplex PCR reads were re-called with MiXCR into one record per CDR3 protein. The sample yields 600,000 to 700,000 distinct CDR3 sequences, 35% to 45% seen once. The receptor was derived from an adult man with Graves' ophthalmopathy. Sequenced input: peripheral blood.

This chain's CDR3 is CASSLVAGAAYEQYF. The CDR3 bases are TGTGCCAGCAGCTTAGTAGCAGGGGCGGCCTACGAGCAGTACTTC. The chain couples TRBV11-3 to TRBJ2-7, with D possibly TRBD1 on 6 matching bases. The CDR3 loop spans 15 amino acids. Germline V gene lookup returns CDR1 SGHNT and CDR2 YENEEA. With 1 base removed from V and 2 bases from J, the gap between germline ends came to 12 bases.